These 23 T cell receptor beta chains came from one sample sequenced in a study of blood T cell repertoires in COVID-19. Assay used: immunoSEQ multiplex PCR; TCRdb lists only in-frame clones, some missing. The table lists 140,000 or so clones, roughly 82% of them singletons. The source material was peripheral blood. Receptor source: a man aged 60 to 75 with active or convalescent COVID-19.

This sequence joins TRBV18 and TRBJ2-6, with 10 positions matching TRBD1. This CDR3 has 20 residues. The germline CDR1 and CDR2 sequences are KGHSH and LQKENI. V shed 2 bases and J 2 bases; nucleotides not matched to a gene: 12. DNA of the CDR3: TGTGCCAGCTCACCAGCAATTGGGACAGGGGTTAGCACTGGGGCCAACGTCCTGACTTTC. This gives the protein CASSPAIGTGVSTGANVLTF.

Points on this clone: The sample holds other DNA sequences that translate to the same CDR3. This sequence joins TRBV6-2 or TRBV6-3 and TRBJ1-5, with D perhaps matching TRBD1 (5 bases). The germline gives CDR1 MNHEY, CDR2 SVGEGT. V lost 6 bases and J 1 base, leaving 10 bases between the germline ends. This CDR3 has 14 residues. In DNA, the CDR3 is TGTGCCAGCAGCTATACAGGAAGCAATCAGCCCCAGCATTTT. It codes for CASSYTGSNQPQHF.

This chain links TRBV27 with TRBJ1-1, with 7 bases matching TRBD1. The CDR3 totals 14 residues. V gave up 8 bases and J gave up 5 bases; unmatched junction bases: 11. The germline CDR1 and CDR2 sequences are MNHEY and SMNVEV (reference sequence). Here the CDR3 DNA reads TGTGCCAGCTTAGAGGGGGCACTCGGTACTGAAGCTTTCTTT. Translation: CASLEGALGTEAFF.

The chain uses TRBV7-8 and TRBJ1-1, with a weak D call TRBD1 (5 bases). V was clipped by 1 base and J by 4 bases, with 13 bases between them. Germline CDR1 is SGHVS and CDR2 is FQNEAQ. The CDR3 covers 15 residues. The CDR3 loop is CASSLERQGGTEAFF. CDR3 coding DNA: TGTGCCAGCAGCTTAGAGCGGCAGGGAGGCACTGAAGCTTTCTTT. Full variable domain (remainder filled in from reference TRBV7-8 and TRBJ1-1): GAGVSQSPRYKVAKRGQDVALRCDPISGHVSLFWYQQALGQGPEFLTYFQNEAQLDKSGLPSDRFFAERPEGSVSTLKIQRTQQEDSAVYLCASSLERQGGTEAFFGQGTRLTVV.

The gene calls are TRBV2 and TRBJ1-5; D is unresolved. The germline V and J ends were trimmed by 8 bases and 3 bases, with 17 bases remaining between them. The CDR3 consists of 15 residues. Germline-derived CDR1 and CDR2 are SNHLY and FYNNEI. CDR3: CASGEMSPANQPQHF. The CDR3 DNA reads TGTGCCAGCGGGGAGATGTCGCCGGCCAATCAGCCCCAGCATTTT.

The genes are TRBV15 and TRBJ2-1; 7 bases are shared with TRBD1. This CDR3 region has 14 residues. Germline assignment: CDR1 LNHNV and CDR2 YYDKDF (reference sequence). V lost 5 bases, J lost 6 bases, and 7 bases stayed unmatched. The CDR3 DNA is TGTGCCACCAGCGTAAGGACAGGAGGCAATGAGCAGTTCTTC. It translates to CATSVRTGGNEQFF.

This clone appeared once. This chain's CDR3 is CASSLLGQGWETQYF. For the CDR3, the DNA is TGTGCCAGCAGCTTACTGGGACAGGGCTGGGAGACCCAGTACTTC. This sequence joins TRBV7-2 and TRBJ2-5, with 9 positions matching TRBD1. V shed 2 bases, J shed 5 bases, and the junction held 6 bases outside the gene matches. CDR3 length equals 15 residues. Germline V gives CDR1 SGHTA, CDR2 FQGNSA.

A remark on this clone: The DNA is omitted, as the CDR3 cannot be located on it reliably, and the CDR3 follows TCRdb's listing. The V gene is TRBV21-1, the J gene TRBJ2-1; the DNA was not compared with TRBD1, the D call given in the table. TRBV21-1 is a pseudogene locus. The CDR3 numbers 16 amino acids, ends counted. CDR3 sequence reads: CASRDFGTGSYNEQFF.

The rearrangement uses TRBV29-1 and TRBJ1-2; 9 bases line up with TRBD1. Trimming removed 7 bases from V and 4 bases from J; junction bases left unmatched: 7. Germline lookup yields CDR1 SQVTM and CDR2 ANQGSEA. The CDR3 consists of 13 residues. The CDR3 DNA is TGCAGCGCTGGACAGGGGTCTTCCTATGGCTACACCTTC. It specifies CSAGQGSSYGYTF.

The chain is built from TRBV11-3 and TRBJ2-7; weak D call: TRBD2 (5 bases). The CDR3 length is 13 residues. Trimming stripped 5 bases from V and 2 bases from J, with 10 bases between. Germline values: CDR1 SGHNT, CDR2 YENEEA. In DNA form, the CDR3 reads TGTGCCAGCAGCGAGACGGGAACCTACGAGCAGTACTTC. Its translation: CASSETGTYEQYF.

V is TRBV19 and J is TRBJ2-1; 7 bases align to TRBD2. CDR1 and CDR2 (germline): LNHDA, SQIVND (reference sequence). Trimming at V came to 5 bases and at J to 7 bases, leaving 11 bases not matched to a gene. The CDR3 contains 15 residues. The CDR3, as DNA: TGTGCCAGTAGTGCCCCTAGCGGAGCCAAGAATGAGCAGTTCTTC. It is translated as CASSAPSGAKNEQFF.

This clone was detected once. This rearrangement joins TRBV6-2 or TRBV6-3 to TRBJ2-5; TRBD2 matches at 8 bases. There are 17 residues in the CDR3. Germline trimming cut 2 bases from V and 3 bases from J; bases unmatched to any gene: 11. Germline CDR1 reads MNHEY; CDR2 reads SVGEGT. CDR3 DNA sequence: TGTGCCAGCAGTTACGATGTACGGGGGGGATGGGAAGAGACCCAGTACTTC. Protein product: CASSYDVRGGWEETQYF.

The rearrangement uses TRBV19 and TRBJ1-5, with D perhaps TRBD1 (5 bases). The CDR3 has 14 amino acids. Looked up from germline, CDR1 is LNHDA and CDR2 is SQIVND (reference sequence). The germline V and J ends were trimmed by 7 bases and 5 bases, with 15 bases remaining between them. Written as DNA, the CDR3 is TGTGCCAGTACCCCCGACAGCCCCGATCAGCCCCAGCATTTT. Protein product: CASTPDSPDQPQHF. Full variable domain (remainder filled in from reference TRBV19 and TRBJ1-5): DGGITQSPKYLFRKEGQNVTLSCEQNLNHDAMYWYRQDPGQGLRLIYYSQIVNDFQKGDIAEGYSVSREKKESFPLTVTSAQKNPTAFYLCASTPDSPDQPQHFGDGTRLSIL.

V and J are TRBV19 and TRBJ1-6; D remains ambiguous. With 8 bases removed from V and 8 bases from J, the gap between germline ends came to 16 bases. From germline, CDR1 is LNHDA and CDR2 SQIVND (reference sequence). The CDR3 covers 14 residues. The CDR3 loop reads CASARGASDSPLHF. DNA for the CDR3: TGTGCCAGTGCACGGGGTGCTAGTGATTCACCCCTCCACTTT.

This chain links TRBV6-5 with TRBJ1-1; possible D gene TRBD1, 6 bases. Trimming stripped 5 bases from V and 4 bases from J, with 11 bases between. CDR1 is MNHEY, CDR2 SVGAGI, per germline. The CDR3 covers 13 residues. CDR3 amino acids: CASSKQGFTEAFF. In DNA form, the CDR3 reads TGTGCCAGCAGTAAACAGGGTTTCACTGAAGCTTTCTTT.

The CDR3 sequence is CASSPPELEGYTF. As DNA, the CDR3 is TGCGCCAGCAGCCCCCCGGAGCTGGAGGGCTACACCTTC. The gene calls are TRBV4-1 and TRBJ1-2; D is unclear. The CDR3 spans 13 residues. V shed 4 bases and J shed 8 bases, with 14 bases lying between them. Germline V CDR1 and CDR2: MGHRA, YSYEKL.

The chain recombines TRBV24-1 with TRBJ1-2, with no clear D. The CDR3 loop spans 14 amino acids. Looked up from germline, CDR1 is KGHDR and CDR2 is SFDVKD. V was clipped by 5 bases and J by 4 bases, with 13 bases between them. Here the CDR3 reads CATSVGGLGYGYTF. The CDR3 bases are TGTGCCACCAGTGTTGGAGGGTTGGGCTATGGCTACACCTTC.

The rearrangement links TRBV6-5 to TRBJ1-1; D is unclear. Germline CDR1 is MNHEY and CDR2 is SVGAGI. The V gene lost 8 bases and the J gene lost 0 bases, with 10 bases spanning the gap. This CDR3 is built from 13 residues. CDR3 coding DNA: TGTGCCAGCGGGAGATCTTTGAACACTGAAGCTTTCTTT. The encoded protein is CASGRSLNTEAFF.

The chain employs TRBV10-3 and TRBJ2-1; 11 bases match TRBD2. The V gene end was trimmed by 0 bases and the J gene end by 7 bases; junction bases not matched to a gene: 5. Germline CDR1 is ENHRY and CDR2 is SYGVKD. CDR3 length: 16 amino acids. DNA of the CDR3: TGTGCCATCAGTGAGTCTCAGACTAGCGGGAATAATGAGCAGTTCTTC. It encodes CAISESQTSGNNEQFF.

This clone was detected once. CDR3 region: CSASSSRDRVYSNQPQHF. The CDR3, as DNA: TGCAGTGCTAGTAGCTCCCGGGACAGGGTTTATAGCAATCAGCCCCAGCATTTT. The J gene is TRBJ1-5, the V gene TRBV20-1; 9 bases match TRBD1. Germline V gene sequence: CDR1 DFQATT, CDR2 SNEGSKA (reference sequence). The length of the CDR3 is 18 residues. The trim removed 3 bases at V and 0 bases at J, leaving 12 bases unmatched.

This clone came up once. The chain combines TRBV19 with TRBJ1-1; 9 positions match TRBD1. The V and J ends lost 5 bases and 5 bases, in that order; junction bases with no gene match: 6. This CDR3 region has 14 residues. From germline, CDR1 is LNHDA and CDR2 SQIVND (reference sequence). CDR3 nucleotide sequence: TGTGCCAGTAGTTCTACAGGGGGCGTGACTGAAGCTTTCTTT. Its protein product is CASSSTGGVTEAFF.

J is TRBJ1-1 and V is TRBV10-1; D unclear. Trimming shortened V by 1 base and J by 1 base, and 7 bases separated the two germline ends. The CDR3 extends over 14 amino acids. Germline V lookup: CDR1 WNHNN, CDR2 SYGVQD (reference sequence). The CDR3 DNA reads TGCGCCAGCAGTGAGTATGCAGGGAACACTGAAGCTTTCTTT. It translates to CASSEYAGNTEAFF.

The V and J genes are TRBV19 and TRBJ1-2; unclear D gene. The CDR3 is 14 amino acids. Germline CDR1 and CDR2: LNHDA and SQIVND (reference sequence). Trimming pared 1 base from V and 0 bases from J, leaving 6 bases between. The CDR3 region is CASSIVVSNYGYTF. The DNA of the CDR3 is TGTGCCAGTAGTATAGTCGTCTCTAACTATGGCTACACCTTC.